This T cell receptor beta chain is from a study of CD8 T cells in ankylosing spondylitis. Findings of the study overall: Blood from ankylosing spondylitis patients appeared to carry a characteristic roughly 8-variant TCR beta motif.

The CDR3 has 14 amino acids. V dropped 6 bases and J dropped 7 bases, with 15 bases sitting between them. From germline, CDR1 is MDHEN and CDR2 SYDVKM. This clonotype was counted ten times or more. Its target is unknown. Quantitative 5'-RACE with molecular barcodes generated TCR beta libraries. TCRdb ran MiXCR on the 5' RACE reads and lists one entry per CDR3 protein. The sample records 800,000 to 900,000 distinct CDR3 sequences, about 10% being singletons. This TCR was recovered from a male donor with ankylosing spondylitis. Sequencing input: blood, either unsorted or a sorted T cell fraction (not recorded which). The V call is TRBV28, the J call TRBJ1-4; tentative D call: TRBD1 (6 bases). CDR3 loop: CASRVRRGGEKLFF. The CDR3 coding sequence is TGTGCCAGCAGGGTCAGACGAGGGGGTGAAAAACTGTTTTTT. Full variable domain (outside the CDR3, taken from reference TRBV28 and TRBJ1-4): DVKVTQSSRYLVKRTGEKVFLECVQDMDHENMFWYRQDPGLGLRLIYFSYDVKMKEKGDIPEGYSVSREKKERFSLILESASTNQTSMYLCASRVRRGGEKLFFGSGTQLSVL.